What follows are 12 T cell receptor beta chains derived from one specimen sequenced in a study of radiation and T cells in renal cell carcinoma. Sequencing used immunoSEQ multiplex PCR; TCRdb keeps in-frame clones, though not all of them. The profile shows 50,000 to 65,000 clones, about 74% of them singletons. Regarding time point: blood 4 weeks post-SBRT, at nephrectomy. Treatment defined: 15 Gy SBRT to primary tumor, nephrectomy 4 weeks later. The material sequenced was blood, taken from a patient whose treatment included radiotherapy and nephrectomy. The receptors come from a man aged 60-69 years with renal cell carcinoma.

The chain is built from TRBV19 and TRBJ2-3; D tentatively reads TRBD1 or TRBD2 (5 bases each). V was shortened by 7 bases and J by 3 bases, with 23 bases between the two germline ends. This CDR3 is 17 amino acids long. CDR1 and CDR2 (germline): LNHDA, SQIVND (reference sequence). CDR3 sequence (DNA): TGTGCCAGTACCCCCTCACTAGGTGGGGGATGGACAGATACGCAGTATTTT. Translation gives CASTPSLGGGWTDTQYF.

The chain is built from TRBV29-1 and TRBJ1-2, with D perhaps matching TRBD1 (5 bases). Trimming pared 4 bases from V and 8 bases from J, leaving 17 bases between. CDR3 length equals 13 residues. The germline gives CDR1 SQVTM, CDR2 ANQGSEA. Here the CDR3 DNA reads TGCAGCGTTGTGAAACAGGCAAATGGAGGCTACACCTTC. Its protein product is CSVVKQANGGYTF. The whole variable domain, remainder taken from reference TRBV29-1 and TRBJ1-2, is SAVISQKPSRDICQRGTSLTIQCQVDSQVTMMFWYRQQPGQSLTLIATANQGSEATYESGFVIDKFPISRPNLTFSTLTVSNMSPEDSSIYLCSVVKQANGGYTFGSGTRLTVV.

The V and J genes are TRBV30 and TRBJ2-5; the D is unclear. The CDR3 loop spans 14 amino acids. Trimming stripped 4 bases from V and 0 bases from J, with 12 bases between. Germline assignment: CDR1 GTSNPN and CDR2 SVGIG (reference sequence). The CDR3 region has the DNA TGTGCCTGGAACAGAAACAGTTACCAAGAGACCCAGTACTTC. Its protein product is CAWNRNSYQETQYF.

The CDR3 sequence: CATSLERAEKLFF. The CDR3, as DNA: TGTGCCACCTCTTTAGAGAGGGCCGAAAAACTGTTTTTT. The chain combines TRBV19 with TRBJ1-4; unclear D gene. Trimming removed 10 bases from V and 8 bases from J, with 17 bases in between. The CDR3 consists of 13 residues. In germline, CDR1 is LNHDA, CDR2 SQIVND (reference sequence). The full variable domain, in which reference TRBV19 and TRBJ1-4 provide the parts outside the CDR3, is DGGITQSPKYLFRKEGQNVTLSCEQNLNHDAMYWYRQDPGQGLRLIYYSQIVNDFQKGDIAEGYSVSREKKESFPLTVTSAQKNPTAFYLCATSLERAEKLFFGSGTQLSVL.

The genes are TRBV7-7 and TRBJ1-5; 9 bases map to TRBD1. CDR3 length equals 20 residues. V was clipped by 8 bases and J by 0 bases; unmatched bases: 20. The germline gives CDR1 SSHAT, CDR2 FNYEAQ (reference sequence). The chain's CDR3 is CASAGTGTRNSPYSNQPQHF. For the CDR3, the DNA is TGTGCCAGCGCCGGGACAGGGACCCGAAACTCTCCATATAGCAATCAGCCCCAGCATTTT. Based on the CDR3 plus reference TRBV7-7 and TRBJ1-5, the full variable domain is GAGVSQSPRYKVTKRGQDVTLRCDPISSHATLYWYQQALGQGPEFLTYFNYEAQPDKSGLPSDRFSAERPEGSISTLTIQRTEQRDSAMYRCASAGTGTRNSPYSNQPQHFGDGTRLSIL.

This clone was observed a handful of times. V gene TRBV29-1 combines with J gene TRBJ2-1, with 12 positions matching TRBD2. Germline-derived CDR1 and CDR2 are SQVTM and ANQGSEA. The CDR3 length is 16 residues. V shed 5 bases and J 6 bases; nucleotides not matched to a gene: 11. The chain's CDR3 is CSVFPRASGRANEQFF. CDR3 DNA sequence: TGCAGCGTTTTCCCGAGAGCTAGCGGGAGGGCCAATGAGCAGTTCTTC.

J is TRBJ1-4 and V is TRBV6-1, with D tentatively TRBD1 (6 bases). Deletions cut 4 bases from V and 2 bases from J, with 26 bases between. The CDR3 runs to 20 residues. Germline CDR1 and CDR2: MNHNS and SASEGT. The CDR3 loop is CASSVTGGQGLGGTNEKLFF. The CDR3 nucleotides read TGTGCCAGCAGTGTAACTGGGGGGCAGGGGTTAGGCGGCACTAATGAAAAACTGTTTTTT.

The rearrangement uses TRBV30 and TRBJ1-4, with 9 bases matching TRBD1. The CDR3 covers 14 residues. The germline V gene has CDR1 GTSNPN and CDR2 SVGIG (reference sequence). The trim removed 0 bases at V and 7 bases at J, leaving 3 bases unmatched. The CDR3 bases are TGTGCCTGGAGTGTTGGGACAGGGTTTGAAAAACTGTTTTTT. This encodes CAWSVGTGFEKLFF. The full variable domain, completed using reference TRBV30 and TRBJ1-4, is SQTIHQWPATLVQPVGSPLSLECTVEGTSNPNLYWYRQAAGRGLQLLFYSVGIGQISSEVPQNLSASRPQDRQFILSSKKLLLSDSGFYLCAWSVGTGFEKLFFGSGTQLSVL.

V is TRBV5-1 and J is TRBJ1-1, with D uncertain. V lost 5 bases to trimming and J lost 2 bases, with 13 bases between them. This CDR3 has 14 amino acids. Germline CDR1 and CDR2: SGHRS and YFSETQ. The DNA for the CDR3 is TGCGCCAGCAGTCCCCAGAGCATAAACACTGAAGCTTTCTTT. Translation: CASSPQSINTEAFF.

The rearrangement joins TRBV7-2 to TRBJ1-1; D uncertain. This CDR3 is built from 15 residues. V was clipped by 3 bases and J by 3 bases, with 14 bases between them. CDR1 is SGHTA, CDR2 FQGNSA, per germline. CDR3 DNA: TGTGCCAGCAGCTTTGAGAGTGTTTTTCACACTGAAGCTTTCTTT. Translation gives CASSFESVFHTEAFF.

The chain joins TRBV5-1 to TRBJ2-5; TRBD2 matches at 7 bases. The CDR3 spans 14 residues. Germline CDR1 reads SGHRS; CDR2 reads YFSETQ. Unmatched junction bases numbered 7, after V lost 5 bases and J lost 3 bases. The CDR3 loop is CASRSLALKETQYF. The DNA for the CDR3 is TGCGCCAGCAGATCACTAGCGCTTAAAGAGACCCAGTACTTC.

This chain uses TRBV5-1 with TRBJ2-3, with 8 bases matching TRBD2. The germline V gene has CDR1 SGHRS and CDR2 YFSETQ. The CDR3 has 16 residues. V shed 6 bases, J shed 1 base, and the junction held 10 bases outside the gene matches. CDR3 in amino acids: CASTLGGAGGTDTQYF. Here the CDR3 DNA reads TGCGCCAGCACTCTGGGCGGAGCGGGAGGCACAGATACGCAGTATTTT.